This T cell receptor beta chain is from a study of cytomegalovirus exposure and HLA in healthy donors. The sample holds a few counts of this clone. Germline V gene data show CDR1 as MNHNY and CDR2 as SVGAGI (reference sequence). CDR3 size: 15 residues. Unmatched junction bases numbered 6, after V lost 7 bases and J lost 3 bases. The primer mix had 60 Vbeta and 13 Jbeta primers. Libraries were prepared by immunoSEQ multiplex PCR; TCRdb keeps only in-frame clonotypes and omits some of them. The table lists some 180,000 clones, more than 70% of them singletons. This TCR derives from a girl aged 5-17 years in good health and CMV-seropositive. The sequenced sample was PBMCs. The chain links TRBV6-6 to TRBJ1-4, with TRBD1 matching 9 bases. As DNA, the CDR3 is TGTGCCAGCATGGGGACAGGGTATGCTAATGAAAAACTGTTTTTT. The encoded protein is CASMGTGYANEKLFF.